This TCR beta chain comes out of a study of vaccination effects on CD4 cells after COVID-19. Study results and limitations: Clones of infection and vaccine origin contracted markedly late after vaccination. In vaccinees who were healthy, merely 1 out of 255 vaccine-induced clones cross-reacted with common cold coronaviruses.

Sequenced by immunoSEQ multiplex PCR; TCRdb stores in-frame clones only, minus some. The sample holds about 73,000 clones, around 78% seen once. The V gene lost 4 bases and the J gene lost 5 bases, with 15 bases spanning the gap. The CDR3 length is 16 residues. Germline CDR1 reads LGHDT; CDR2 reads YNNKEL (reference sequence). In the case of this clone: Its antigen is currently unknown.

Antigen-specific CD4+ T cells were expanded with viral peptide pools in the ViraFEST assay before sequencing. Researchers isolated CD4+ T cells once less than twelve days of culture had elapsed. Prior SARS-CoV-2 infection was absent in the vaccine recipients, as shown by negative nucleocapsid antibodies. A half-medium replacement with IL-2 medium was carried out on days 3 and 7. This TCR was sampled from a human donor who received a COVID-19 vaccine. The chain is built from TRBV3-1 (or the pseudogene TRBV3-2) and TRBJ1-6; no clear D. The sequenced sample was CD4+ T cells from PBMCs cultured with SARS-CoV-2 spike peptides, obtained before COVID-19 vaccination. The CDR3 spells CASSRRGSQNNSPLHF. CDR3 sequence (DNA): TGTGCCAGCAGCCGCCGAGGCAGCCAAAATAATTCACCCCTCCACTTT.